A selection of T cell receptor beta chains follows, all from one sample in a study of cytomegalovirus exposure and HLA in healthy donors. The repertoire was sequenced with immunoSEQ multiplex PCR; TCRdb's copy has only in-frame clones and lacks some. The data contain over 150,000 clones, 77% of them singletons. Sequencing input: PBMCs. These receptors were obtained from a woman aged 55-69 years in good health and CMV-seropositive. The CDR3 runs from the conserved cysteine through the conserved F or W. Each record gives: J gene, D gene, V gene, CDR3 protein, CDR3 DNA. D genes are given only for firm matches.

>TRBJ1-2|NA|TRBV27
CASSLGQANYGYTF
TGTGCCAGCAGTTTAGGGCAAGCTAACTATGGCTACACCTTC
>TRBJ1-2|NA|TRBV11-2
CASSLSPFYGYTF
TGTGCCAGCAGCTTATCCCCCTTCTATGGCTACACCTTC
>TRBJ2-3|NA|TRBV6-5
CASSYGGGGPDTQYF
TGTGCCAGCAGTTACGGGGGAGGAGGGCCAGATACGCAGTATTTT
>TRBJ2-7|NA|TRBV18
CASSPKRGKSYEQYF
TGTGCCAGCTCACCAAAGAGGGGGAAGAGCTACGAGCAGTACTTC
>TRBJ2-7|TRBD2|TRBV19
CASSTGLAGPSYEQYF
TGTGCCAGTAGTACGGGACTAGCGGGACCTTCCTACGAGCAGTACTTC
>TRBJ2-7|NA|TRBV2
CASNQAYEQYF
TGTGCCAGCAACCAGGCCTACGAGCAGTACTTC
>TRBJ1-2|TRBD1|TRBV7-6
CASSPFLPGQPSYGYTF
TGTGCCAGCAGCCCTTTCCTACCGGGACAGCCTTCCTATGGCTACACCTTC
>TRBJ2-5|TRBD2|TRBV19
CASRGLAGETQYF
TGTGCCAGTAGGGGACTAGCGGGAGAGACCCAGTACTTC
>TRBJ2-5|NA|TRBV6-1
CASIRQYQETQYF
TGTGCCAGCATTCGACAGTACCAAGAGACCCAGTACTTC
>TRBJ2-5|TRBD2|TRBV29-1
CSVGFQEGGKETQYF
TGCAGCGTTGGGTTTCAGGAGGGAGGGAAAGAGACCCAGTACTTC
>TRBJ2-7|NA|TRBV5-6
CASSSWSSYEQYF
TGTGCCAGCAGCTCTTGGAGCTCCTACGAGCAGTACTTC
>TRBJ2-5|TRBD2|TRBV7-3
CASSLRPRASGSQETQYF
TGTGCCAGCAGCTTAAGACCCAGGGCTAGCGGGAGCCAAGAGACCCAGTACTTC
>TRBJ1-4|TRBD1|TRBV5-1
CASSLVGQLNEKLFF
TGCGCCAGCAGCTTGGTGGGACAGTTAAATGAAAAACTGTTTTTT
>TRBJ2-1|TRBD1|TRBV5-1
CASSLEGTANEQFF
TGCGCCAGCAGCTTGGAAGGGACAGCTAATGAGCAGTTCTTC
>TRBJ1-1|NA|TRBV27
CASSLAGEGRAFF
TGTGCCAGCAGTTTAGCCGGGGAAGGGAGAGCTTTCTTT